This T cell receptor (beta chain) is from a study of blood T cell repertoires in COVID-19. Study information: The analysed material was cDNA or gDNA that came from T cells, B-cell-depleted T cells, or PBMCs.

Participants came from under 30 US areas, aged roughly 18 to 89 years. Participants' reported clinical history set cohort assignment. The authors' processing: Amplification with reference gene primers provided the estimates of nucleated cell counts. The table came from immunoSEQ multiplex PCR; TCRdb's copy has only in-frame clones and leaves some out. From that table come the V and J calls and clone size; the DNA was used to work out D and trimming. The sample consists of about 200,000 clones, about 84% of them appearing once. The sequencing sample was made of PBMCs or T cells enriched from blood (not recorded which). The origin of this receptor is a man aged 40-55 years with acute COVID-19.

The CDR3 DNA is TGCAGTGCTAGATCTCAAGAGACCCAGTACTTC. Its translation is CSARSQETQYF. The chain has TRBV20-1 and TRBJ2-5; unclear D gene. Germline CDR1 DFQATT, CDR2 SNEGSKA (reference sequence). V lost 2 bases, J lost 2 bases, and 3 bases lay in between. This CDR3 spans 11 amino acids.